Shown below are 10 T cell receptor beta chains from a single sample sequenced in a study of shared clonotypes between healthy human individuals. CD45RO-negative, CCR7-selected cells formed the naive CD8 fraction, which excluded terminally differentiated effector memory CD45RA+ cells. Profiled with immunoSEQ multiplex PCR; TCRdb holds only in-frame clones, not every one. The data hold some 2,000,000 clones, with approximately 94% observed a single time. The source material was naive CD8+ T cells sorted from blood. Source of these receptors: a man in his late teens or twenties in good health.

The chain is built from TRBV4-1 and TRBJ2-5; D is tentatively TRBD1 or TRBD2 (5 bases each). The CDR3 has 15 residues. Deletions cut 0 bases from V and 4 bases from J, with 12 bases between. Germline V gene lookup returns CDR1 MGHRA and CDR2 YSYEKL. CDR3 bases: TGCGCCAGCAGCCAAGATCGAGGGGTGGTAGAGACCCAGTACTTC. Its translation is CASSQDRGVVETQYF.

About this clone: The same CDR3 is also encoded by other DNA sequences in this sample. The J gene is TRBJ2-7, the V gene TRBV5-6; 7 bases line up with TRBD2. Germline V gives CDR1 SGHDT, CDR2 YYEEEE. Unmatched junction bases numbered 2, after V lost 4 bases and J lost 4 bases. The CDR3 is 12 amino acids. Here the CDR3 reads CASSPGGYEQYF. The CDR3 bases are TGTGCCAGCAGCCCGGGGGGATACGAGCAGTACTTC.

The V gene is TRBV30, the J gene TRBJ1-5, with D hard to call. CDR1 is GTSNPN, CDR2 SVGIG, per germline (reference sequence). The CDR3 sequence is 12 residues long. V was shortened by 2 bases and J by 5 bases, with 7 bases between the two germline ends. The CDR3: CAWSPKDQPQHF. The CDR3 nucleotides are TGTGCCTGGAGTCCGAAGGATCAGCCCCAGCATTTT.

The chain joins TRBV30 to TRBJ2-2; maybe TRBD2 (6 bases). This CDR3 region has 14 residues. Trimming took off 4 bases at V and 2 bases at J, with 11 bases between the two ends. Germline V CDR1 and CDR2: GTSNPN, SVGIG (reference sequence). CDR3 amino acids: CAWTTGVNTGELFF. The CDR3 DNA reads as TGTGCCTGGACGACGGGAGTCAACACCGGGGAGCTGTTTTTT.

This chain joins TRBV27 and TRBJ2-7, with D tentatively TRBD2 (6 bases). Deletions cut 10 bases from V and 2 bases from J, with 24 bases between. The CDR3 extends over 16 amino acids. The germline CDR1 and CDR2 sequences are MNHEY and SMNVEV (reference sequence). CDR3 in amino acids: CATSPSAGTQAYEQYF. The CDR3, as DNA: TGTGCCACCAGCCCCTCCGCCGGGACTCAGGCCTACGAGCAGTACTTC.

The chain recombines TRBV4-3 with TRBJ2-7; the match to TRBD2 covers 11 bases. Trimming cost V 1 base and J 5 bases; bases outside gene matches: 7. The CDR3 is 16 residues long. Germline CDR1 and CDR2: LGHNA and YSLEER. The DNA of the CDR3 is TGCGCCAGCAGCCAAGGACTTAGCGGGAGGGACCACGAGCAGTACTTC. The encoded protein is CASSQGLSGRDHEQYF.

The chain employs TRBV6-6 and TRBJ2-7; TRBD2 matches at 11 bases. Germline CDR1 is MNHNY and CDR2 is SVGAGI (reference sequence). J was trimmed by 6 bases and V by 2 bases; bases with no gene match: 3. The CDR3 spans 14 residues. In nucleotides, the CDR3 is TGTGCCAGCAGTTACGAGCTAGCGGGAGGCGAGCAGTACTTC. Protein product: CASSYELAGGEQYF.

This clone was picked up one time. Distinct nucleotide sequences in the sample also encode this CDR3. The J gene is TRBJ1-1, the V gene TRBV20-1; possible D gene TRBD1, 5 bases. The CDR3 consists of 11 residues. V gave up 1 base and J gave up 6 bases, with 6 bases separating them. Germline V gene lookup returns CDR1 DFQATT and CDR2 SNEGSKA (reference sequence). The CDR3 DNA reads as TGCAGTGCTAGAGGGGGGGCTGAAGCTTTCTTT. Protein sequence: CSARGGAEAFF.

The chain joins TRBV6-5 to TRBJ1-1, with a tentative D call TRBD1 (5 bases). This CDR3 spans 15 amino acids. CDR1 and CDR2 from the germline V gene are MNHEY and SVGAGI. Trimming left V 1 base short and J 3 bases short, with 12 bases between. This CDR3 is CASSYYGGLDTEAFF. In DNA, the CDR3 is TGTGCCAGCAGTTACTACGGGGGATTGGACACTGAAGCTTTCTTT.

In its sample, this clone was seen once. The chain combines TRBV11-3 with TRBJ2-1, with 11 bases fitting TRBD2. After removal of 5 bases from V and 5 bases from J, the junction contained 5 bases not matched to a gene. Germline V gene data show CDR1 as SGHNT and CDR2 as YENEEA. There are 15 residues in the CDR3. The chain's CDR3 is CASSLAGGVNNEQFF. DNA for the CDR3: TGTGCCAGCAGCCTAGCGGGAGGCGTTAACAATGAGCAGTTCTTC.